This T cell receptor beta chain stems from a study of blood T cell repertoires in COVID-19. About the study: COVID-19 samples collected from the United States, Italy and Spain covered acute and convalescent phases.

TCRdb's copy holds only in-frame clones and misses some; the assay was immunoSEQ multiplex PCR. The sample records about 210,000 clones, about four fifths being singletons. Germline trimming cut 1 base from V and 5 bases from J; bases unmatched to any gene: 4. This CDR3 has 14 amino acids. CDR1 is LNHNV, CDR2 YYDKDF, per germline (reference sequence). The sample comprised peripheral blood. This receptor was identified in a woman aged 40-49 years with active or convalescent COVID-19. The chain has TRBV15 and TRBJ1-1; TRBD1 matches at 7 bases. CDR3: CATSRARGQTEAFF. The DNA for the CDR3 is TGTGCCACCAGCAGAGCTAGGGGGCAAACTGAAGCTTTCTTT.